This record concerns one T cell receptor beta chain sequence. Its target is not known. The PCR was carried out with 60 Vbeta primers and 13 Jbeta primers. The repertoire was sequenced with immunoSEQ multiplex PCR; TCRdb's copy has only in-frame clones and lacks some. The data hold about 90,000 clones, with approximately 71% observed a single time. This sample is part of a study of cytomegalovirus exposure and HLA in healthy donors. Study-level findings and limits: A later analysis linked a missense DCLRE1C variant to TCR beta V- and J-gene trimming. In a later analysis, common viral pathogens appeared linked to several of the most significant clusters. Sequencing probably produced one cluster of sequence variants that were highly shared. Reportedly, TCR beta sequences accurately predicted HLA-A and HLA-B alleles in most subjects.

The CDR3 extends over 15 amino acids. From germline, CDR1 is SGHRS and CDR2 YFSETQ. V gave up 0 bases and J gave up 5 bases; unmatched junction bases: 7. J is TRBJ2-7 and V is TRBV5-1; TRBD1 matches at 8 bases. The sequence derives from a young woman in good health and CMV-seropositive. Sequencing input: PBMCs. The CDR3 DNA sequence: TGCGCCAGCAGCTTGGAAGGGCAGGGGGCCAACGAGCAGTACTTC. This sequence encodes CASSLEGQGANEQYF.